Listed here are 20 T cell receptor beta chains from one sample, sequenced in a study of beta chain features in type 1 diabetes. Reverse transcribing all isolated RNA meant expressed TCRB transcripts were sequenced. Only in-frame clones appear in the TCRdb table, and some are missing; sequencing was by immunoSEQ multiplex PCR. The repertoire holds hundreds of thousands of clones, approximately 15% seen once, with approximately 0.035% in the top ten. The sequenced sample consisted of naive CD4+ T cells from blood. The receptors were sampled from a man in his thirties or forties in good health.

This clone showed up just a few times. The chain carries TRBV25-1 and TRBJ1-1; no clear D. Trimming took off 3 bases at V and 4 bases at J, with 12 bases between the two ends. The CDR3 consists of 14 residues. Germline V gives CDR1 MGHDK, CDR2 SYGVNS. Here the CDR3 reads CASSETGYSTEAFF. The DNA of the CDR3 is TGTGCCAGCAGTGAGACGGGCTACAGCACTGAAGCTTTCTTT.

The chain carries TRBV7-8 and TRBJ2-7; D may be TRBD1 (6 bases). Per germline, CDR1 SGHVS and CDR2 FQNEAQ. The CDR3 contains 14 residues. V dropped 5 bases and J dropped 6 bases, with 17 bases sitting between them. The CDR3 DNA reads TGTGCCAGCAGCCAACCCCGGACAGCGTCCGAGCAGTACTTC. Residues: CASSQPRTASEQYF.

V usage is TRBV29-1 and J usage is TRBJ1-2; TRBD1 matches 9 bases. Germline CDR1 SQVTM, CDR2 ANQGSEA. There are 14 residues in the CDR3. Trimming at V came to 4 bases and at J to 8 bases, leaving 11 bases not matched to a gene. As DNA, the CDR3 is TGCAGCGTTGTCCGACAGGGGGAAATAGGAGGCTACACCTTC. Its protein product is CSVVRQGEIGGYTF.

The J gene is TRBJ2-4, the V gene TRBV4-3; TRBD2 might be the D (5 bases). This CDR3 is 15 amino acids long. Germline V gene lookup returns CDR1 LGHNA and CDR2 YSLEER. The V end was cut by 1 base, the J end by 8 bases, with 15 bases between. In DNA form, the CDR3 reads TGCGCCAGCAGCCAAGGCTCGGCCGGGGATGACATTCAGTACTTC. Its translation is CASSQGSAGDDIQYF.

The chain recombines TRBV4-2 with TRBJ2-1, with D unclear. Between the trimmed V and J ends, which lost 2 bases and 8 bases, there was a span of 7 bases. The CDR3 spans 12 residues. From germline, CDR1 is LGHNA and CDR2 YNFKEQ. The CDR3 region has the DNA TGTGCCAGCAGCCAATCTCCGGATGAGCAGTTCTTC. It is translated as CASSQSPDEQFF.

This clone has just a few counts. The chain carries TRBV4-3 and TRBJ2-3; 10 bases fit TRBD2. The V gene's germline CDR1 is LGHNA and CDR2 YSLEER. This CDR3 comprises 17 residues. The trim removed 0 bases at V and 2 bases at J, leaving 5 bases unmatched. CDR3 nucleotide sequence: TGCGCCAGCAGCCAAGAAATCAGCGGGAGGGCCACAGATACGCAGTATTTT. Protein: CASSQEISGRATDTQYF.

This clone was recorded at least ten times. The gene calls are TRBV10-3 and TRBJ2-7; TRBD2 might be the D (5 bases). The germline V gene has CDR1 ENHRY and CDR2 SYGVKD. Deletions cut 3 bases from V and 0 bases from J, with 12 bases between. The CDR3 is made up of 15 amino acids. CDR3: CAISDLVGGSYEQYV. CDR3 sequence (DNA): TGTGCCATCAGTGACCTGGTAGGAGGCTCCTACGAGCAGTACGTC.

CDR3 sequence reads: CAISESYGEGGLEQFF. The CDR3 bases are TGTGCCATCAGTGAGTCGTATGGGGAGGGCGGCCTTGAGCAGTTCTTC. The rearrangement uses TRBV10-3 and TRBJ2-1; 7 bases are shared with TRBD2. The germline gives CDR1 ENHRY, CDR2 SYGVKD. V shed 0 bases, J shed 9 bases, and the junction held 11 bases outside the gene matches. The CDR3 is 16 amino acids.

The CDR3 protein is CATSSYDRNRTF. CDR3 nucleotides: TGTGCCACCAGCAGCTATGACCGGAATAGGACCTTC. The chain links TRBV15 to TRBJ1-2, with D uncertain. The CDR3 has 12 residues. CDR1 and CDR2 from the germline V gene are LNHNV and YYDKDF (reference sequence). V was shortened by 3 bases and J by 14 bases, with 16 bases between the two germline ends.

The V and J genes are TRBV2 and TRBJ2-3; D is possibly TRBD1 (6 bases). The V end lost 6 bases, the J end lost 5 bases, and 15 bases lay between the germline ends. Germline lookup yields CDR1 SNHLY and CDR2 FYNNEI. There are 14 residues in the CDR3. The CDR3 nucleotides read TGTGCCAGCAGCCAACAGGGTTCGGTAGATACGCAGTATTTT. Its translation: CASSQQGSVDTQYF.

The chain joins TRBV7-6 to TRBJ1-5, with 9 bases lining up with TRBD1. The CDR3 loop spans 14 amino acids. Germline CDR1 and CDR2: SGHVS and FNYEAQ. With 5 bases clipped from V and 4 bases from J, the junction kept 3 bases outside the gene matches. CDR3 amino acids: CASSQQGANQPQHF. The CDR3 DNA reads as TGTGCCAGCAGCCAACAGGGGGCAAATCAGCCCCAGCATTTT.

This clone was counted only a few times. The chain has TRBV30 and TRBJ2-1; D may be TRBD1 (5 bases). V shed 4 bases and J shed 3 bases, with 22 bases lying between them. The CDR3 contains 17 residues. Germline CDR1 and CDR2: GTSNPN and SVGIG (reference sequence). The DNA of the CDR3 is TGTGCCTGGAACCCACCTGACGGCAGGGCTTTCTACAATGAGCAGTTCTTC. The encoded protein is CAWNPPDGRAFYNEQFF.

This chain links TRBV7-8 with TRBJ2-3; D gene unclear. V was trimmed by 2 bases and J by 3 bases, leaving 15 bases between them. The CDR3 sequence is 16 residues long. The germline CDR1 and CDR2 sequences are SGHVS and FQNEAQ. The DNA for the CDR3 is TGTGCCAGCAGCTTATTAGGGTTGGATGGGACAGATACGCAGTATTTT. It is translated as CASSLLGLDGTDTQYF.

About this clone itself: A read error may account for a junction end that differs from germline. This sequence joins TRBV4-2 and TRBJ1-3, with unresolved D. Germline V gene sequence: CDR1 LGHNA, CDR2 YNFKEQ. CDR3 length equals 13 residues. CDR3 in DNA: TGTGCCAGCAGCCAAGAATCTCGACACCGCGTAAACTTT. Translation: CASSQESRHRVNF.

This clone showed up many times. CDR3 bases: TGTGCCATCAGTGGTACTAGCGGGTCTACCTACGAGCAGTACGTC. Translated: CAISGTSGSTYEQYV. The gene calls are TRBV10-3 and TRBJ2-7, with 9 bases identical to TRBD2. The CDR3 length is 15 residues. V dropped 4 bases and J dropped 2; count of bases not matched to a gene: 6. The germline CDR1 and CDR2 sequences are ENHRY and SYGVKD.

This clone has only a few counts. This chain connects TRBV7-2 to TRBJ2-3; tentatively, D is TRBD1 (5 bases). The CDR3 contains 13 residues. The germline V gene has CDR1 SGHTA and CDR2 FQGNSA. The germline V and J ends were trimmed by 5 bases and 8 bases, with 14 bases remaining between them. Here the CDR3 reads CASSRRRQGTQYF. CDR3 coding DNA: TGTGCCAGCAGCAGGCGGCGGCAGGGTACGCAGTATTTT. Complete variable domain (other parts from reference TRBV7-2 and TRBJ2-3): GAGVSQSPSNKVTEKGKDVELRCDPISGHTALYWYRQSLGQGLEFLIYFQGNSAPDKSGLPSDRFSAERTGGSVSTLTIQRTQQEDSAVYLCASSRRRQGTQYFGPGTRLTVL.

This clone was detected only a few times. The CDR3 reads CASTGQGWGTEAFF. DNA of the CDR3: TGTGCCAGTACCGGACAGGGTTGGGGCACTGAAGCTTTCTTT. This sequence joins TRBV19 and TRBJ1-1, with 8 bases fitting TRBD1. V gave up 7 bases and J gave up 4 bases; unmatched junction bases: 8. The CDR3 sequence is 14 residues long. CDR1 and CDR2 (germline): LNHDA, SQIVND (reference sequence). Full variable domain (missing parts from reference TRBV19 and TRBJ1-1): DGGITQSPKYLFRKEGQNVTLSCEQNLNHDAMYWYRQDPGQGLRLIYYSQIVNDFQKGDIAEGYSVSREKKESFPLTVTSAQKNPTAFYLCASTGQGWGTEAFFGQGTRLTVV.

J is TRBJ1-5 and V is TRBV6-5, with 7 bases fitting TRBD1. The CDR3 loop spans 14 amino acids. Per germline, CDR1 MNHEY and CDR2 SVGAGI. With V trimmed by 6 bases and J by 6 bases, 8 bases remained unmatched. The CDR3 bases are TGTGCCAGCAGCCGTGACAGGGCGGCTCAGCCCCAGCATTTT. Its translation: CASSRDRAAQPQHF.

The CDR3 here is CASSLKQGAETQYF. CDR3 coding DNA: TGTGCCAGCAGCTTGAAGCAGGGAGCGGAGACCCAGTACTTC. The genes are TRBV5-4 and TRBJ2-5, with D possibly being TRBD1 or TRBD2 (5 bases each). Germline V gene lookup returns CDR1 SGHNT and CDR2 YYREEE (reference sequence). The ends were cut back, 1 base at V and 5 bases at J, with 12 bases in the middle. The CDR3 has 14 residues.

This clone was counted only a few times. V and J are TRBV29-1 and TRBJ2-3; no firm D call. CDR3 length: 11 amino acids. CDR1 and CDR2 (germline): SQVTM, ANQGSEA. V lost 7 bases and J 2 bases, leaving 7 bases between the germline ends. The CDR3 is CSAAFTDTQYF. CDR3 nucleotides: TGCAGCGCCGCGTTCACAGATACGCAGTATTTT.